This TCR beta chain is from a study of OX40 agonist ivuxolimab in advanced cancers. The overall study: Patients received ivuxolimab, an intravenous treatment, every 2 weeks at 0.01 to 10 mg/kg. Of the participants, 35% to 50% had some prior anti-PD-1, anti-PD-L1 or anti-CTLA-4 therapy, which was allowed. The study's findings and limits: The study did not work out the antigen specificity of the expanded peripheral T cells.

The protocol was immunoSEQ multiplex PCR, while the TCRdb copy is restricted to in-frame clones and leaves out a portion. Here the sample spans 75,000 to 95,000 clones, 91% being singletons. Points on this clone: Its target is not known.

The germline V gene encodes CDR1 MDHEN and CDR2 SYDVKM. Trimming stripped 1 base from V and 0 bases from J, with 6 bases between. The length of the CDR3 is 15 residues. With autoimmune disease history or systemic immunosuppression, patients were excluded. The receptor was derived from an adult with an advanced solid tumor such as melanoma, head and neck, liver or kidney cancer. The genes are TRBV28 and TRBJ1-4, with D perhaps matching TRBD1 (5 bases). Sequencing used CD4+ or CD8+ T cells sorted from blood, obtained in a trial of the OX40 agonist ivuxolimab. CDR3 sequence: CASSLLTATNEKLFF. CDR3 bases: TGTGCCAGCAGTTTATTGACAGCAACTAATGAAAAACTGTTTTTT.